These T cell receptor beta chains were read from a single sample in a study of blood T cell repertoires in COVID-19. Sequencing was performed with immunoSEQ multiplex PCR; in TCRdb, only in-frame clones are kept and a portion is missing. The sample carries over 110,000 clones, 75% to 90% recorded once. The sample taken for sequencing was PBMCs or T cells enriched from blood (not recorded which). Source of these receptors: a man aged 50 or older in a cohort exposed to, infected with or recovered from COVID-19 (not recorded which). The CDR3 runs from the conserved cysteine through the conserved F or W. D genes are given only for firm matches. Where a row states a size, it is once, few, many or the class of an expanded clone; other rows omit it.

D gene,J gene,V gene,clone size,CDR3 DNA,CDR3 protein
TRBD1,TRBJ1-6,TRBV27,.,TGTGCCAGCAGCCCGGACAGGAGTCTTTATAATTCACCCCTCCACTTT,CASSPDRSLYNSPLHF
.,TRBJ2-3,TRBV5-1,.,TGCGCCAGCAGCTTGGTCGGTGGGGCGATCACAGATACGCAGTATTTT,CASSLVGGAITDTQYF
.,TRBJ2-7,TRBV28,.,TGTGCCAGCGGGGAGACAACGAGCTCCTACGAGCAGTACTTC,CASGETTSSYEQYF
.,TRBJ1-6,TRBV5-1,.,TGCGCCAGCAGCTTAAAGGGGCAGGGTGATTCACCCCTCCACTTT,CASSLKGQGDSPLHF
.,TRBJ2-5,TRBV9,.,TGTGCCAGCAGTCATTCGTGGGGGCGGGAGACCCAGTACTTC,CASSHSWGRETQYF
.,TRBJ1-3,TRBV7-9,.,TGTGCCAGCAGCCCTCGGAGAGACACCATATATTTT,CASSPRRDTIYF
.,TRBJ1-1,TRBV14,.,TGTGCCAGCAGCGTAGGGGGACGGACGAACACTGAAGCTTTCTTT,CASSVGGRTNTEAFF
TRBD1,TRBJ2-7,TRBV6-5,.,TGTGCCAGCAGTTATGGACAGGGGTCAGGTTACGAGCAGTACTTC,CASSYGQGSGYEQYF
.,TRBJ1-4,TRBV5-1,many,TGCGCCAGCAGCTTGGGTGGGGCTGCTGAAAAACTGTTTTTT,CASSLGGAAEKLFF
TRBD1,TRBJ2-7,TRBV5-1,.,TGCGCCAGCGCCATAGGGACAGCCTACGAGCAGTACTTC,CASAIGTAYEQYF
TRBD1,TRBJ2-5,TRBV28,.,TGTGCCAGCAGCCTCATTCTGGGACAGGGGACCGAGACCCAGTACTTC,CASSLILGQGTETQYF
.,TRBJ2-2,TRBV9,.,TGTGCCAGCAGCGTAGTTGGAGGGGTGTCCGGGGAGCTGTTTTTT,CASSVVGGVSGELFF
.,TRBJ1-4,TRBV20-1,.,TGCAGTGCCTGGGGCAGGGATAGACTGTTTTTT,CSAWGRDRLFF
TRBD1,TRBJ2-7,TRBV10-1,.,TGCGCCAGCAGTGATCCTCGACAGGGTCCCTACGAGCAGTACTTC,CASSDPRQGPYEQYF
.,TRBJ1-2,TRBV2,.,TGTGCCAGCACCGAGACAGCCCAAGGAAAAAGGCCTTATGGCTACACCTTC,CASTETAQGKRPYGYTF
.,TRBJ1-2,TRBV7-2,.,TGTGCCAGCAAGGGGGTTTATGGCTACACCTTC,CASKGVYGYTF
TRBD2,TRBJ2-2,TRBV5-4,.,TGTGCCAGCAGCTTACAAGCGGGAGGCGCCGGGGAGCTGTTTTTT,CASSLQAGGAGELFF
TRBD2,TRBJ2-5,TRBV7-2,.,TGTGCCACCTCTCCCGGGGGGGGCCAGGAGACCCAGTACTTC,CATSPGGGQETQYF
.,TRBJ1-3,TRBV6-5,.,TGTGCCAGCAGTTACTCGGAGTTAGGTAACACCATATATTTT,CASSYSELGNTIYF
.,TRBJ2-3,TRBV11-3,.,TGTGCCAGCAGCTCCGGACTCGCCCCCCGTACGCAGTATTTT,CASSSGLAPRTQYF
.,TRBJ2-1,TRBV10-3,.,TGTGCCATCGGCCCAGGGTCCTCCTACAATGAGCAGTTCTTC,CAIGPGSSYNEQFF
TRBD1,TRBJ2-1,TRBV10-1,.,TGCGCCAGCAGTGAAGAGACAGGGGTCCTCAATGAGCAGTTCTTC,CASSEETGVLNEQFF
TRBD1,TRBJ1-2,TRBV19,.,TGTGCCAGTAGTACACGACAGGGGACAGGCTCCTATGGCTACACCTTC,CASSTRQGTGSYGYTF
TRBD2,TRBJ2-1,TRBV7-8,.,TGTGCCAGCAGCATCTTTCACGGGGGGTTGGATGAGCAGTTCTTC,CASSIFHGGLDEQFF
TRBD2,TRBJ2-2,TRBV18,.,TGTGCCAGCTCACCATCCATGGCGGGAGGGACCGGGGAGCTGTTTTTT,CASSPSMAGGTGELFF
.,TRBJ1-6,TRBV6-5,.,TGTGCCAGCACCACAGGGAGCTCCTATAATTCACCCCTCCACTTT,CASTTGSSYNSPLHF
.,TRBJ1-1,TRBV10-3,.,TGTGCCACCAAACCTTTGGAGACTGCGAACACTGAAGCTTTCTTT,CATKPLETANTEAFF
.,TRBJ2-5,TRBV7-2,.,TGTGCCAGCAGTTCCACCGGGGACAACCAAGAGACCCAGTACTTC,CASSSTGDNQETQYF
.,TRBJ2-6,TRBV7-9,.,TGTGCCAGCAGCTTATGGAGCTCTGGGGCCAACGTCCTGACTTTC,CASSLWSSGANVLTF
.,TRBJ1-6,TRBV6-1,.,TGTGCCAGCAGTGAAGCTATCCAGGGGAGAGCACCCCTCCACTTT,CASSEAIQGRAPLHF
.,TRBJ1-5,TRBV2,.,TGTGCCAGCGGGGGCCCCTTGGAGCCCCAGCATTTT,CASGGPLEPQHF
.,TRBJ2-5,TRBV29-1,.,TGCAGCGTCGACAGGACGGAGACCCAGTACTTC,CSVDRTETQYF
.,TRBJ1-2,TRBV11-1,.,TGTGCCAGCAGCCGATCGCGTACAGGGAGGGACTATGGCTACACCTTC,CASSRSRTGRDYGYTF
.,TRBJ1-6,TRBV6-4,.,TGTGCCAGCAGTGACTCTAGCGGGGTGGGTTCACCCCTCCACTTT,CASSDSSGVGSPLHF
TRBD1,TRBJ2-7,TRBV6-5,.,TGTGCCAGCAGTTACTGGACAGGGGGCGCTGAGGACGAGCAGTACTTC,CASSYWTGGAEDEQYF
.,TRBJ1-6,TRBV9,.,TGTGCCACCAGACCGGGATCAATTTATAATTCACCCCTCCACTTT,CATRPGSIYNSPLHF
.,TRBJ1-4,TRBV5-1,.,TGCGCCAGCAGCTTGGCCACAACTAATGAAAAACTGTTTTTT,CASSLATTNEKLFF
.,TRBJ1-6,TRBV5-1,.,TGCGCCAGCAGCTTAGGAGTTTGGGGCTACTCGTATAATTCACCCCTCCACTTT,CASSLGVWGYSYNSPLHF
TRBD1,TRBJ2-7,TRBV28,.,TGTGCCAGCGAGAGGGGACAGTCCACCTACGAGCAGTACTTC,CASERGQSTYEQYF
TRBD1,TRBJ1-2,TRBV5-1,.,TGCGCCAGCAGCTTGGAGGGGGCGGACTATGGCTACACCTTC,CASSLEGADYGYTF
TRBD1,TRBJ2-1,TRBV5-1,.,TGCGCCAGCAGCCAACAGGGGGCCTCGTACAATGAGCAGTTCTTC,CASSQQGASYNEQFF
TRBD2,TRBJ2-7,TRBV7-2,.,TGTGCCAGCAGCGTACCCGGGACTAGCGGTCCTAGTTTGGAGCAGTACTTC,CASSVPGTSGPSLEQYF
.,TRBJ1-5,TRBV10-3,.,TGTGCCATCGGGACAACTAGCGGTCAGCCCCAGCATTTT,CAIGTTSGQPQHF
TRBD1,TRBJ1-5,TRBV3-1/TRBV3-2,few,TGTGCCAGCAGCCAAGGGGACAGCGCCAATCAGCCCCAGCATTTT,CASSQGDSANQPQHF
TRBD2,TRBJ2-5,TRBV11-2,.,TGTGCCAGCAGCTTACAGGGCGGGAGAGAAGAGACCCAGTACTTC,CASSLQGGREETQYF